The clone carrying this T cell receptor (beta chain) showed up many times. TCRdb re-derived calls from the 5' RACE reads in MiXCR, one entry per CDR3 protein. The table lists tens of thousands of distinct CDR3 sequences, over 8.5% of them singletons. This record belongs to a study of early T cells in non-severe SARS-CoV-2 infection. About the research overall: Bulk RNA taken from unsorted whole blood was sequenced, leaving chains unpaired.

Germline V lookup: CDR1 SGDLS, CDR2 YYNGEE. This CDR3 contains 15 residues. V gave up 0 bases and J gave up 2 bases, with 9 bases separating them. This TCR came from an adult who was a healthcare worker with PCR-confirmed SARS-CoV-2 infection or an uninfected control (not recorded which). The V and J genes are TRBV9 and TRBJ2-1, with a weak D call TRBD2 (5 bases). Sequencing input: whole blood. CDR3 sequence: CASSVARGTYNEQFF. The CDR3 bases are TGTGCCAGCAGCGTAGCTAGAGGGACCTACAATGAGCAGTTCTTC. Drawing the rest from reference TRBV9 and TRBJ2-1, the complete variable domain is DSGVTQTPKHLITATGQRVTLRCSPRSGDLSVYWYQQSLDQGLQFLIQYYNGEERAKGNILERFSAQQFPDLHSELNLSSLELGDSALYFCASSVARGTYNEQFFGPGTRLTVL.